One and the same sample provided the 21 T cell receptor beta chains below, sequenced in a study of blood T cell repertoires in COVID-19. Clones were sequenced by immunoSEQ multiplex PCR, and TCRdb holds only the in-frame ones, with some missing. The top ten hold 8% to 9.5% of the sample, which has about 460,000 clones, less than 90% seen once. The sequenced sample was PBMCs or T cells enriched from blood (not recorded which). The receptor set was obtained from a woman aged 55-69 years who had recovered from COVID-19.

This sequence joins TRBV2 and TRBJ1-6; 10 nucleotides line up with TRBD1. The V segment lost 6 bases and the J segment 7 bases; nucleotides outside the gene matches: 3. Germline V gene data show CDR1 as SNHLY and CDR2 as FYNNEI. This CDR3 region has 14 residues. The CDR3 loop reads CASRGQGSNSPLHF. In DNA, the CDR3 is TGTGCCAGCAGGGGACAGGGGAGCAATTCACCCCTCCACTTT.

This clone has a handful of counts. The V and J genes are TRBV9 and TRBJ2-3, with D maybe TRBD1 (5 bases). The length of the CDR3 is 13 residues. Trimming took 3 bases from V and 6 from J, leaving 11 bases between them. Per germline, CDR1 SGDLS and CDR2 YYNGEE. For the CDR3, the DNA is TGTGCCAGCAGCGATGGGGCTCCCGATACGCAGTATTTT. It is translated as CASSDGAPDTQYF.

The V call is TRBV6-5, the J call TRBJ1-1, with a tentative D call TRBD1 (5 bases). V was clipped by 9 bases and J by 5 bases, with 7 bases between them. The length of the CDR3 is 10 residues. Germline V gene lookup returns CDR1 MNHEY and CDR2 SVGAGI. CDR3 region: CASQGTEAFF. The CDR3, as DNA: TGTGCCAGTCAGGGTACTGAAGCTTTCTTT.

The chain recombines TRBV25-1 with TRBJ1-3; the D is unclear. The germline V gene encodes CDR1 MGHDK and CDR2 SYGVNS. V lost 5 bases and J 7 bases, leaving 12 bases between the germline ends. The CDR3 contains 13 residues. This CDR3 is CASSKAGLNTIYF. CDR3 coding DNA: TGTGCCAGCAGTAAGGCGGGTTTGAACACCATATATTTT.

V and J are TRBV2 and TRBJ1-2; 8 bases align to TRBD1. With V trimmed by 5 bases and J by 3 bases, 5 bases remained unmatched. Germline V gene sequence: CDR1 SNHLY, CDR2 FYNNEI. CDR3 size: 14 residues. The CDR3 nucleotides are TGTGCCAGCAGTACCGGACAGGGAGACTATGGCTACACCTTC. This codes for CASSTGQGDYGYTF. Variable domain in full (rest from reference TRBV2 and TRBJ1-2): EPEVTQTPSHQVTQMGQEVILRCVPISNHLYFYWYRQILGQKVEFLVSFYNNEISEKSEIFDDQFSVERPDGSNFTLKIRSTKLEDSAMYFCASSTGQGDYGYTFGSGTRLTVV.

This chain joins TRBV9 and TRBJ1-4; D uncertain. V shed 4 bases and J shed 0 bases, with 7 bases lying between them. Germline lookup yields CDR1 SGDLS and CDR2 YYNGEE. The CDR3 is 14 residues long. Written as DNA, the CDR3 is TGTGCCAGCAGCATCACAGCAACTAATGAAAAACTGTTTTTT. This gives the protein CASSITATNEKLFF.

This clone was counted only a few times. This chain links TRBV5-1 with TRBJ1-1; D is unresolved. The CDR3 covers 11 residues. The V end lost 3 bases, the J end lost 5 bases, and 5 bases lay between the germline ends. Germline V gene sequence: CDR1 SGHRS, CDR2 YFSETQ. In DNA, the CDR3 is TGCGCCAGCAGCTACGGGACTGAAGCTTTCTTT. This sequence encodes CASSYGTEAFF.

CDR3 nucleotide sequence: TGTGCCAGCAGCTTAGGCGGGGCAGGGGGCGCTTACTATGGCTACACCTTC. Its protein product is CASSLGGAGGAYYGYTF. The chain joins TRBV7-2 to TRBJ1-2; TRBD1 agrees at 8 bases. V shed 1 base and J 3 bases; nucleotides not matched to a gene: 10. The CDR3 consists of 17 residues. CDR1 is SGHTA and CDR2 is FQGNSA in the germline V gene.

This sequence joins TRBV9 and TRBJ2-3; possible D gene TRBD2, 5 bases. This CDR3 region has 14 residues. Deletions cut 0 bases from V and 4 bases from J, with 9 bases between. Germline assignment: CDR1 SGDLS and CDR2 YYNGEE. CDR3 amino acids: CASSVAGSPDTQYF. The CDR3 DNA reads TGTGCCAGCAGCGTAGCGGGGTCTCCAGATACGCAGTATTTT.

This rearrangement joins TRBV19 to TRBJ1-2, with TRBD1 identical over 7 bases. V trimming: 1 base; J trimming: 7 bases; junction bases outside the gene matches: 9. Germline V gene sequence: CDR1 LNHDA, CDR2 SQIVND (reference sequence). The CDR3 loop spans 15 amino acids. The CDR3 nucleotides are TGTGCCAGTAGTATAGCCTGGACAGGACCCCTTGGCTACACCTTC. Amino acids: CASSIAWTGPLGYTF.

The chain links TRBV2 to TRBJ1-2; TRBD1 might be the D (6 bases). The CDR3 length is 14 residues. V was pared by 0 bases and J by 7 bases, with 12 bases between. CDR1 SNHLY and CDR2 FYNNEI come from the germline V gene. CDR3 nucleotides: TGTGCCAGCAGTGAAGCCCCAGGGGTGGGTGGCTACACCTTC. Its translation is CASSEAPGVGGYTF. Complete variable domain (other parts from reference TRBV2 and TRBJ1-2): EPEVTQTPSHQVTQMGQEVILRCVPISNHLYFYWYRQILGQKVEFLVSFYNNEISEKSEIFDDQFSVERPDGSNFTLKIRSTKLEDSAMYFCASSEAPGVGGYTFGSGTRLTVV.

The gene calls are TRBV6-6 and TRBJ1-3; D is possibly TRBD1 (5 bases). Trimming took off 7 bases at V and 2 bases at J, with 12 bases between the two ends. Germline V CDR1 and CDR2: MNHNY, SVGAGI (reference sequence). CDR3 length: 14 residues. CDR3 bases: TGTGCCAGCATCCACCAGGGCCCTGGAAACACCATATATTTT. Translated, it gives CASIHQGPGNTIYF.

The chain combines TRBV14 with TRBJ1-1; no reliable D call. This CDR3 contains 13 residues. The V end lost 3 bases, the J end lost 0 bases, and 5 bases lay between the germline ends. The V gene's germline CDR1 is SGHDN and CDR2 FVKESK. CDR3 residues: CASSQALNTEAFF. The CDR3 coding sequence is TGTGCCAGCAGCCAGGCATTGAACACTGAAGCTTTCTTT.

J is TRBJ2-3 and V is TRBV24-1; D might be TRBD2 (6 bases). Germline V gives CDR1 KGHDR, CDR2 SFDVKD. The germline V and J ends were trimmed by 5 bases and 5 bases, with 13 bases remaining between them. This CDR3 is built from 14 residues. CDR3 in DNA: TGTGCCACCAGTGCCCTCCGGGGGAGAGATACGCAGTATTTT. It encodes CATSALRGRDTQYF.

The DNA of the CDR3 is TGTGCCAGCAGCTTGGCGGGGATCGCGAACACCGGGGAGCTGTTTTTT. It codes for CASSLAGIANTGELFF. The gene calls are TRBV5-6 and TRBJ2-2, with TRBD2 as a possible D gene (5 bases). The CDR3 runs 16 residues. Trimming left V 0 bases short and J 0 bases short, with 9 bases between. The germline CDR1 and CDR2 sequences are SGHDT and YYEEEE.

J is TRBJ1-4 and V is TRBV5-1; 8 nucleotides match TRBD1. From germline, CDR1 is SGHRS and CDR2 YFSETQ. CDR3 size: 16 residues. The V segment lost 5 bases and the J segment 1 base; nucleotides outside the gene matches: 7. CDR3 DNA sequence: TGCGCCAGCAGTGGGGCAGGGGGCGAAACTAATGAAAAACTGTTTTTT. It codes for CASSGAGGETNEKLFF.

J is TRBJ2-3 and V is TRBV3-1 (or the pseudogene TRBV3-2); 8 bases line up with TRBD2. This CDR3 is 17 amino acids long. J gave up 4 bases and V 4 bases, and 13 bases lay outside the gene matches. The V gene's germline CDR1 is LGHDT and CDR2 YNNKEL (reference sequence). DNA of the CDR3: TGTGCCAGCAGCCCAATAGCCTCAGCGGGGGAAGCAGATACGCAGTATTTT. As protein: CASSPIASAGEADTQYF.

V gene TRBV10-3 combines with J gene TRBJ1-6; 7 bases match TRBD1. From germline, CDR1 is ENHRY and CDR2 SYGVKD. The CDR3 length is 16 residues. The ends lost 11 bases at V and 0 bases at J; junction bases unmatched: 10. CDR3 protein: CAVAGTATSYNSPLHF. As DNA, the CDR3 is TGTGCCGTAGCCGGGACAGCAACCTCCTATAATTCACCCCTCCACTTT.

The J gene is TRBJ1-1, the V gene TRBV28; 7 bases map to TRBD1. Germline CDR1 MDHEN, CDR2 SYDVKM. The CDR3 covers 15 residues. The ends lost 6 bases at V and 2 bases at J; junction bases unmatched: 9. The CDR3 DNA reads as TGTGCCAGCAGCCTGAGGGGGCAGGGAAACACTGAAGCTTTCTTT. Translated: CASSLRGQGNTEAFF.

The chain uses TRBV30 and TRBJ2-2; D may be TRBD2 (5 bases). V was cut by 0 bases and J by 7 bases, with 12 bases left in between. From germline, CDR1 is GTSNPN and CDR2 SVGIG (reference sequence). This CDR3 contains 14 residues. The CDR3 nucleotides are TGTGCCTGGAGTGTACTTCGGGAAGGCGGGGAGCTGTTTTTT. Its translation is CAWSVLREGGELFF.

The chain is built from TRBV11-2 and TRBJ1-2, with D possibly TRBD1 on 5 matching bases. In germline, CDR1 is SGHAT, CDR2 FQNNGV. CDR3 length: 13 amino acids. V lost 2 bases, J lost 14 bases, and 18 bases lay in between. The CDR3 loop reads CASSLSRGGSCTF. The CDR3 coding sequence is TGTGCCAGCAGCTTAAGCCGGGGGGGGAGCTGTACCTTC.